The 20 T cell receptor beta chains below all came from one sample that was sequenced in a study of yellow fever vaccine responses in identical twins. TCRdb analysed the RT-PCR reads with MiXCR anew, one entry per CDR3 protein. The sample carries about 19,000 distinct CDR3 sequences, approximately 70% recorded once. This specimen was T cells from blood (PBMCs), unsorted or a sorted subset (not recorded which), taken before or after yellow fever vaccination (not recorded which). Receptors originate from a woman in her late teens or twenties who received the yellow fever vaccine.

The CDR3 sequence: CASNTGLTYEQYV. CDR3 DNA sequence: TGTGCCAGCAACACAGGGTTGACCTACGAGCAGTACGTC. The chain is built from TRBV28 and TRBJ2-7, with TRBD1 as a possible D gene (6 bases). This CDR3 has 13 residues. Per the germline V gene, CDR1 is MDHEN and CDR2 is SYDVKM. V dropped 7 bases and J dropped 2 bases, with 12 bases sitting between them.

There are a few counts of this clonotype. This chain connects TRBV11-2 to TRBJ2-1, with TRBD2 matching 11 bases. Germline lookup yields CDR1 SGHAT and CDR2 FQNNGV. This CDR3 contains 21 residues. V was clipped by 5 bases and J by 4 bases; unmatched bases: 22. This chain's CDR3 is CASSTHFLAGGPRRGYNEQFF. CDR3 bases: TGTGCCAGCAGCACCCACTTCTTAGCGGGAGGGCCGCGTAGAGGGTACAATGAGCAGTTCTTC.

This chain connects TRBV6-1 to TRBJ2-7; D is unresolved. Germline V lookup: CDR1 MNHNS, CDR2 SASEGT. V dropped 8 bases and J dropped 4 bases, with 12 bases sitting between them. This CDR3 region has 12 residues. The CDR3 DNA is TGTGCCAGCTACTTTCCGCCATACGAGCAGTACTTC. Translating it yields CASYFPPYEQYF.

A few counts support this clonotype. The chain couples TRBV5-1 to TRBJ1-1; the D is unclear. CDR1 SGHRS and CDR2 YFSETQ come from the germline V gene. Trimming stripped 2 bases from V and 3 bases from J, with 14 bases between. The CDR3 runs 15 residues. The CDR3 sequence is CASSFKGPQHTEAFF. CDR3 nucleotides: TGCGCCAGCAGCTTCAAGGGCCCCCAACACACTGAAGCTTTCTTT.

CDR3 sequence reads: CSVEGRHEQYF. The CDR3 coding sequence is TGCAGCGTTGAGGGACGGCACGAGCAGTACTTC. The V and J genes are TRBV29-1 and TRBJ2-7; TRBD1 or TRBD2 may be the D gene (5 bases each). CDR1 is SQVTM, CDR2 ANQGSEA, per germline. Trimming shortened V by 3 bases and J by 5 bases, and 8 bases separated the two germline ends. The CDR3 is made up of 11 amino acids.

This chain uses TRBV6-5 with TRBJ1-4; no clear D gene. V dropped 2 bases and J dropped 6 bases, with 10 bases sitting between them. Germline V CDR1 and CDR2: MNHEY, SVGAGI. This CDR3 spans 14 amino acids. The CDR3 loop reads CASSYVGSDEKLFF. The CDR3 DNA is TGTGCCAGCAGTTACGTAGGGAGCGATGAAAAACTGTTTTTT.

The chain joins TRBV18 to TRBJ2-5; D is possibly TRBD2 (6 bases). This CDR3 spans 16 amino acids. From germline, CDR1 is KGHSH and CDR2 LQKENI. The V gene lost 0 bases and the J gene lost 0 bases, with 11 bases spanning the gap. The CDR3 sequence: CASSPPSGRYQETQYF. In nucleotides, the CDR3 is TGTGCCAGCTCACCACCGAGCGGGCGTTACCAAGAGACCCAGTACTTC.

The chain uses TRBV2 and TRBJ2-1; 7 bases are shared with TRBD2. Germline V gene sequence: CDR1 SNHLY, CDR2 FYNNEI. J was trimmed by 4 bases and V by 7 bases; bases with no gene match: 16. The CDR3 contains 17 residues. The CDR3 loop reads CASTASFAGGKYNEQFF. CDR3 nucleotides: TGTGCCAGCACCGCCTCGTTTGCCGGGGGGAAGTACAATGAGCAGTTCTTC. Full variable domain (outside the CDR3, taken from reference TRBV2 and TRBJ2-1): EPEVTQTPSHQVTQMGQEVILRCVPISNHLYFYWYRQILGQKVEFLVSFYNNEISEKSEIFDDQFSVERPDGSNFTLKIRSTKLEDSAMYFCASTASFAGGKYNEQFFGPGTRLTVL.

The rearrangement joins TRBV5-1 to TRBJ1-1; no clear D gene. The germline CDR1 and CDR2 sequences are SGHRS and YFSETQ. The V end lost 6 bases, the J end lost 1 base, and 13 bases lay between the germline ends. The CDR3 extends over 14 amino acids. CDR3: CASKEGGGNTEAFF. CDR3 bases: TGCGCCAGCAAGGAGGGCGGAGGGAACACTGAAGCTTTCTTT. The full variable domain, in which reference TRBV5-1 and TRBJ1-1 provide the parts outside the CDR3, is KAGVTQTPRYLIKTRGQQVTLSCSPISGHRSVSWYQQTPGQGLQFLFEYFSETQRNKGNFPGRFSGRQFSNSRSEMNVSTLELGDSALYLCASKEGGGNTEAFFGQGTRLTVV.

The rearrangement joins TRBV7-6 to TRBJ2-7, with D unresolved. Trimming shortened V by 5 bases and J by 4 bases, and 9 bases separated the two germline ends. The CDR3 is made up of 12 amino acids. Germline V gives CDR1 SGHVS, CDR2 FNYEAQ. The CDR3 sequence is CASSSLGYEQYF. In DNA, the CDR3 is TGTGCCAGCAGCAGCCTCGGGTACGAGCAGTACTTC.

This clonotype was detected only a few times. The gene calls are TRBV7-9 and TRBJ2-6; D remains unclear. The CDR3 extends over 13 amino acids. V lost 2 bases, J lost 2 bases, and 1 base lay in between. Germline CDR1 is SEHNR and CDR2 is FQNEAQ (reference sequence). The CDR3 DNA sequence: TGTGCCAGCAGCTTACCTGGGGCCAACGTCCTGACTTTC. This translates into CASSLPGANVLTF.

CDR3 bases: TGCGCCAGCAGCTTGGACGGTCAGGTGAATCAGCCCCAGCATTTT. This gives the protein CASSLDGQVNQPQHF. This sequence joins TRBV5-1 and TRBJ1-5, with D uncertain. Germline V gene lookup returns CDR1 SGHRS and CDR2 YFSETQ. V was trimmed by 0 bases and J by 4 bases, leaving 11 bases between them. There are 15 residues in the CDR3. Filled out from reference TRBV5-1 and TRBJ1-5, the complete variable domain reads KAGVTQTPRYLIKTRGQQVTLSCSPISGHRSVSWYQQTPGQGLQFLFEYFSETQRNKGNFPGRFSGRQFSNSRSEMNVSTLELGDSALYLCASSLDGQVNQPQHFGDGTRLSIL.

This clonotype was detected only a few times. The CDR3, as DNA: TGTGCCAGCAGGCGGGGAACGAACACCGGGGAGCTGTTTTTT. It specifies CASRRGTNTGELFF. The chain couples TRBV7-3 to TRBJ2-2, with D possibly being TRBD2 (6 bases). Trimming removed 6 bases from V and 0 bases from J, with 8 bases in between. Germline CDR1 and CDR2: SGHTA and FQGTGA. This CDR3 spans 14 amino acids.

J is TRBJ2-1 and V is TRBV19; D perhaps matches TRBD1 (5 bases). Between the trimmed V and J ends, which lost 3 bases and 9 bases, there was a span of 18 bases. CDR1 and CDR2 (germline): LNHDA, SQIVND (reference sequence). This CDR3 is 15 amino acids long. In DNA form, the CDR3 reads TGTGCCAGTAGTATCGGTATGCGTCAGGACACTGAGCAGTTCTTC. It yields the protein CASSIGMRQDTEQFF.

This clonotype came up a few times. The chain is built from TRBV18 and TRBJ2-7; the match to TRBD1 covers 11 bases. Germline CDR1 is KGHSH and CDR2 is LQKENI. This CDR3 contains 15 residues. After removal of 3 bases from V and 6 bases from J, the junction contained 7 bases not matched to a gene. The CDR3 DNA reads as TGTGCCAGCTCACCCCGGACAGGGGGCCCTCTCGAGCAGTACTTC. Translating it yields CASSPRTGGPLEQYF. Full variable domain (missing parts from reference TRBV18 and TRBJ2-7): NAGVMQNPRHLVRRRGQEARLRCSPMKGHSHVYWYRQLPEEGLKFMVYLQKENIIDESGMPKERFSAEFPKEGPSILRIQQVVRGDSAAYFCASSPRTGGPLEQYFGPGTRLTVT.

This clonotype was picked up one time. The chain is built from TRBV4-1 and TRBJ1-1; perhaps TRBD1 as D (6 bases). This CDR3 is built from 13 residues. V was pared by 1 base and J by 5 bases, with 8 bases between. Per the germline V gene, CDR1 is MGHRA and CDR2 is YSYEKL. CDR3 in amino acids: CASSQGGQTEAFF. The CDR3 DNA reads TGCGCCAGCAGCCAAGGGGGGCAGACTGAAGCTTTCTTT.

CDR3 nucleotides: TGTGCCAGCAGCTTAGGTCGACAGGGCCATCAGCCCCAGCATTTT. Its translation: CASSLGRQGHQPQHF. The V and J genes are TRBV11-2 and TRBJ1-5, with 7 bases fitting TRBD1. The CDR3 sequence is 15 residues long. CDR1 and CDR2 (germline): SGHAT, FQNNGV. V trimming: 1 base; J trimming: 5 bases; junction bases outside the gene matches: 5.

J is TRBJ2-7 and V is TRBV7-9, with D maybe TRBD2 (6 bases). Trimming pared 6 bases from V and 6 bases from J, leaving 15 bases between. The CDR3 runs to 13 residues. Per germline, CDR1 SEHNR and CDR2 FQNEAQ (reference sequence). The CDR3, as DNA: TGTGCCAGCAGTATTGATGGGGGAGGCGAGCAGTACTTC. Translated, it gives CASSIDGGGEQYF.

The chain is built from TRBV29-1 and TRBJ2-2; no definite D call. Trimming left V 6 bases short and J 2 bases short, with 13 bases between. Germline V gene lookup returns CDR1 SQVTM and CDR2 ANQGSEA. This CDR3 contains 14 residues. CDR3 nucleotide sequence: TGCAGCGTCCGAACCGGCGTCAACACCGGGGAGCTGTTTTTT. Protein: CSVRTGVNTGELFF.

In its sample, this clonotype was seen once. The chain couples TRBV4-1 to TRBJ2-6; 12 bases line up with TRBD2. Germline V gene lookup returns CDR1 MGHRA and CDR2 YSYEKL. The V gene end was trimmed by 5 bases and the J gene end by 0 bases; junction bases not matched to a gene: 2. The CDR3 runs 17 residues. The CDR3 nucleotides read TGCGCCAGCAGCGGACTAGCGGGGAACTCTGGGGCCAACGTCCTGACTTTC. It encodes CASSGLAGNSGANVLTF.